The 10 T cell receptor beta chains given below trace back to one sample, sequenced in a study of OX40 agonist ivuxolimab in advanced cancers. Clones were sequenced by immunoSEQ multiplex PCR, and TCRdb holds only the in-frame ones, with some missing. The repertoire holds roughly 65,000 clones, with 85% as singletons. Source: CD4+ or CD8+ T cells sorted from blood, taken in a trial of the OX40 agonist ivuxolimab. The source of these receptors is an adult with an advanced solid tumor such as melanoma, head and neck, liver or kidney cancer.

The CDR3 is CASKGLTINTGELFF. DNA of the CDR3: TGTGCCAGTAAGGGACTCACTATAAACACCGGGGAGCTGTTTTTT. The chain recombines TRBV19 with TRBJ2-2, with a weak D call TRBD2 (6 bases). The germline V gene encodes CDR1 LNHDA and CDR2 SQIVND (reference sequence). Trimming cost V 7 bases and J 2 bases, with 14 bases left between them. CDR3 length: 15 amino acids.

The V and J genes are TRBV28 and TRBJ1-1; D call uncertain. CDR1 is MDHEN and CDR2 is SYDVKM in the germline V gene. V was clipped by 8 bases and J by 1 base, with 11 bases between them. There are 13 residues in the CDR3. The CDR3, as DNA: TGTGCCAGCGCTGGATTCAGGAACACTGAAGCTTTCTTT. It encodes CASAGFRNTEAFF.

V is TRBV28 and J is TRBJ2-7, with 10 positions matching TRBD2. The germline CDR1 and CDR2 sequences are MDHEN and SYDVKM. With 2 bases clipped from V and 4 bases from J, the junction kept 5 bases outside the gene matches. CDR3 length: 15 amino acids. As DNA, the CDR3 is TGTGCCAGCAGTTTAGTGCTAGCGGGAGTATACGAGCAGTACTTC. It yields the protein CASSLVLAGVYEQYF.

The gene calls are TRBV11-3 and TRBJ2-1, with TRBD2 identical over 7 bases. Losses at the gene ends were 10 bases for V and 5 bases for J; bases not matched to a gene: 11. Germline V CDR1 and CDR2: SGHNT, YENEEA. The CDR3 loop spans 14 amino acids. CDR3 bases: TGTGCCACTTCAGTAGCGGGTCGAGACAATGAGCAGTTCTTC. Translated, it gives CATSVAGRDNEQFF.

This chain connects TRBV7-9 to TRBJ2-1; D might be TRBD1 or TRBD2, each matching 6 bases. The V end was cut by 5 bases, the J end by 9 bases, with 23 bases between. The CDR3 runs to 16 residues. Germline V lookup: CDR1 SEHNR, CDR2 FQNEAQ (reference sequence). The CDR3 nucleotides are TGTGCCAGCAGCCCAAACCATGGCGGGGACATCCGTGAGCAGTTCTTC. Residues: CASSPNHGGDIREQFF.

V is TRBV9 and J is TRBJ2-7; D assignment may be TRBD1 or TRBD2 (5 bases each). V lost 3 bases and J lost 5, with 12 bases in between. Germline V CDR1 and CDR2: SGDLS, YYNGEE. The CDR3 extends over 13 amino acids. The CDR3 DNA is TGTGCCAGCAGCGAGCCCGGGACGAACGAGCAGTACTTC. Its translation: CASSEPGTNEQYF.

J is TRBJ2-1 and V is TRBV19; no clear D. The germline V and J ends were trimmed by 3 bases and 5 bases, with 8 bases remaining between them. The germline gives CDR1 LNHDA, CDR2 SQIVND (reference sequence). The CDR3 loop spans 13 amino acids. The CDR3 coding sequence is TGTGCCAGTAGTATTAGCACGAACAATGAGCAGTTCTTC. Protein sequence: CASSISTNNEQFF.

This clone came up a few times. The chain employs TRBV5-4 and TRBJ2-7, with 11 bases matching TRBD2. Germline-derived CDR1 and CDR2 are SGHNT and YYREEE (reference sequence). CDR3 size: 18 residues. V lost 0 bases and J lost 6; bases outside the gene matches: 14. The CDR3 spells CASSLGGPLAGGLIEQYF. Written as DNA, the CDR3 is TGTGCCAGCAGCTTGGGGGGACCTCTAGCGGGAGGTTTAATCGAGCAGTACTTC. Looking up the rest from reference TRBV5-4 and TRBJ2-7 gives the full variable domain: ETGVTQSPTHLIKTRGQQVTLRCSSQSGHNTVSWYQQALGQGPQFIFQYYREEENGRGNFPPRFSGLQFPNYSSELNVNALELDDSALYLCASSLGGPLAGGLIEQYFGPGTRLTVT.

This chain connects TRBV5-1 to TRBJ1-4, with TRBD1 identical over 7 bases. The CDR3 covers 14 residues. Looked up from germline, CDR1 is SGHRS and CDR2 is YFSETQ. With 4 bases clipped from V and 7 bases from J, the junction kept 7 bases outside the gene matches. CDR3 amino acids: CASSEGARGEKLFF. The CDR3 DNA sequence: TGCGCCAGCAGCGAGGGGGCGCGTGGTGAAAAACTGTTTTTT.

Notes on this clone: A read error may explain this, as a much larger clone is one base away. The CDR3 spells CASSFFSEQFF. The CDR3 nucleotides are TGTGCCAGCAGCTTTTTTAGTGAGCAGTTCTTC. The genes are TRBV5-6 and TRBJ2-1; no reliable D call. The V end was cut by 2 bases, the J end by 9 bases, with 6 bases between. Germline CDR1 is SGHDT and CDR2 is YYEEEE. The CDR3 is 11 amino acids.